The T cell receptor beta chain described here comes from a study of cytomegalovirus exposure and HLA in healthy donors. Primers: 60 Vbeta forward and 13 Jbeta reverse. Clones were sequenced by immunoSEQ multiplex PCR, and TCRdb holds only the in-frame ones, with some missing. The table shows over 95,000 clones, with 75% to 80% occurring only once. In the case of this clone: Its antigen is not identified.

General study results and limits: V- and J-gene trimming of TCR beta was linked (in a later analysis) to a missense DCLRE1C variant.

Sequencing input: PBMCs. The clonotype was recovered from a woman in her 40s in good health and CMV-seropositive.

CDR3 DNA sequence: TGTGCCTGGACTGGACAGGGCTCCACTAGAGATACGCAGTATTTT. Protein product: CAWTGQGSTRDTQYF. The rearrangement joins TRBV30 to TRBJ2-3; TRBD1 agrees at 8 bases. V gave up 4 bases and J gave up 5 bases; unmatched junction bases: 11. This CDR3 region has 15 residues. Germline loops: CDR1 GTSNPN, CDR2 SVGIG (reference sequence).